This TCR beta chain was sequenced during a study of CD8+CD57+ T cells in acquired aplastic anemia listed by TCRdb under 2018. About the investigation overall: A mean of approximately 3 ug of DNA, ranging from about 0.19 to 30 ug, was extracted from sorted CD4+ and CD8+ cells. CD8+CD57+ expansion was defined as frequency above the mean frequency observed in healthy subjects.

Patients chosen for sequencing had shown expansion of CD8+CD57+ cells by flow cytometry. All patients had severe acquired aplastic anemia diagnosed by International Study of Aplastic Anemia and Agranulocytosis and Camitta criteria. No patient had received any therapy when blood was sampled. In the study, sorted CD4+ and CD8+ blood T cells from patients with severe aplastic anemia and from healthy subjects underwent deep sequencing of TCR repertoires. Patients were enrolled under clinicaltrials.gov protocols 00001620, 01623167, 00001397, 00071045, 00081523 and 00961064 in the USA. Ficoll-Paque density gradient centrifugation was used to isolate peripheral blood mononuclear cells. CD4+ and CD8+ T cells were sorted by FACS or magnetic beads before DNA extraction. As concerns this clonotype: Its binding antigen is unknown. No much larger clone exists at a distance of one base, and base qualities are not known.

Profiling of TCR beta VDJ combinations and CDR3 sequences used genomic DNA as the template. An Illumina HiSeq 2000 was used for TCR repertoire sequencing. As for how the authors treated the data: Repertoires were assessed using TRBV/TRBJ rearrangement plots, CDR3 size and DJ length profiles, and Simpson's diversity index. The immunodominant clone was defined as the most abundant DNA sequence in deep sequencing data. CDR3 amino acid sequences were checked for sharing between subjects and were compared against published repertoires and the VDJdb database. The public reads were quality trimmed at Q25 with fastp and then assembled into clones with MiXCR by TCRdb, keeping productive beta chains. Duplicate CDR3 protein sequences are folded into a single record with the most common DNA and genes. The V and J calls and clone size come from TCRdb's table, not from the authors' own analysis. The sample profile shows 150,000 to 200,000 distinct CDR3 sequences; 40% to 55% of them were found once. The top ten constitute more than 0.85% of the sample.

The research as a whole found: About 30 CD8+ CDR3 sequences were found in both patients and controls but appeared to be highly expressed in patients and within the immunodominant clones of the patients. Patients and healthy controls showed no significant difference in CD8+ Simpson's diversity (P=0.060).

Germline trimming amounts to 9 bases on V and 2 bases on J, with 21 as the count of junction bases outside the gene matches. Reading the germline V gene (reference sequence) gives CDR1 LNHDA and CDR2 SQIVND. The CDR3 measures 18 amino acids from cysteine to phenylalanine. Only the CDR3 region is kept as DNA, spanning 54 bases read in frame from base 1. The V and J genes are TRBV19 and TRBJ1-1; TRBD1 aligns with 7 central bases. Sequenced input: sorted CD4+, CD8+, or CD8+CD57+ T cells (not recorded which) from PBMCs. The origin of this receptor is a human donor with aplastic anemia. The CDR3 amino acid sequence is: CASSPLADRSYYNTEAFF. The DNA reads as follows: TGTGCCAGCTCACCTCTAGCGGACAGGAGCTATTATAACACTGAAGCTTTCTTT. The full variable domain, with segments outside the CDR3 supplied by the reference TRBV19 and TRBJ1-1 proteins, appears as DGGITQSPKYLFRKEGQNVTLSCEQNLNHDAMYWYRQDPGQGLRLIYYSQIVNDFQKGDIAEGYSVSREKKESFPLTVTSAQKNPTAFYLCASSPLADRSYYNTEAFFGQGTRLTVV.